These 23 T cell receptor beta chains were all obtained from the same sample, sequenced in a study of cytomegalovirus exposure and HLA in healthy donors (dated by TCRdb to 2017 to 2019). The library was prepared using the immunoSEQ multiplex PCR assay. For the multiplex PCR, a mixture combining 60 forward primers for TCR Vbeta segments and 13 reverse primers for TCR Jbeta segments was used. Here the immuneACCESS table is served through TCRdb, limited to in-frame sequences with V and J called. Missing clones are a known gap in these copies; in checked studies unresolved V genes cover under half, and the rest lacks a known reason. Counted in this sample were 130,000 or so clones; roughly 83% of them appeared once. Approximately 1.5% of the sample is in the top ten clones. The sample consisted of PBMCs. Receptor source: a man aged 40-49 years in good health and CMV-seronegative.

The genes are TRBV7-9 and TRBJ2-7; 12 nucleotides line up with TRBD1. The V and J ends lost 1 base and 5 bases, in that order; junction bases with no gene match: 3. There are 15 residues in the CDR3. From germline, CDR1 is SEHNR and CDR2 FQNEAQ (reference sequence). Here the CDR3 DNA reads TGTGCCAGCAGCTTAGGGGGGACAGGGGGCCACGAGCAGTACTTC. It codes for CASSLGGTGGHEQYF. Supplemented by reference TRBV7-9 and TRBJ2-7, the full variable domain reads DTGVSQNPRHKITKRGQNVTFRCDPISEHNRLYWYRQTLGQGPEFLTYFQNEAQLEKSRLLSDRFSAERPKGSFSTLEIQRTEQGDSAMYLCASSLGGTGGHEQYFGPGTRLTVT.

The CDR3, as DNA: TGTGCCCCAGGGGGGAGCACCGGGGAGCTGTTTTTT. Its protein is CAPGGSTGELFF. The genes are TRBV7-9 and TRBJ2-2; TRBD1 is a possible D gene (7 bases). V lost 11 bases to trimming and J lost 4 bases, with 11 bases between them. Germline V gives CDR1 SEHNR, CDR2 FQNEAQ (reference sequence). The CDR3 has 12 amino acids.

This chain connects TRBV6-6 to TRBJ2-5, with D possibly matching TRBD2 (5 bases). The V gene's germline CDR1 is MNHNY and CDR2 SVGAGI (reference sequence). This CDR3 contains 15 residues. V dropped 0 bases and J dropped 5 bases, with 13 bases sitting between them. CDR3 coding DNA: TGTGCCAGCAGTTACTCGAGGGAGATAGGGGAGACCCAGTACTTC. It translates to CASSYSREIGETQYF.

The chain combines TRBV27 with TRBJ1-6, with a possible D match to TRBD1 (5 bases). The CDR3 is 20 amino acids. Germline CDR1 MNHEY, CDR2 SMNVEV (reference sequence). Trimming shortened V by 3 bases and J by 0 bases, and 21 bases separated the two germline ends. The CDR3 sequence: CASSFGPLFGTSSYNSPLHF. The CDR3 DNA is TGTGCCAGCAGTTTCGGTCCGCTTTTCGGGACTAGCTCCTATAATTCACCCCTCCACTTT.

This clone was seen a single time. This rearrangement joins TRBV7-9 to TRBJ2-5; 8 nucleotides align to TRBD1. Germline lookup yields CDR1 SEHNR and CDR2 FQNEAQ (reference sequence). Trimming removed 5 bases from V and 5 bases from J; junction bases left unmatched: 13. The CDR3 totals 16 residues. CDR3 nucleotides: TGTGCCAGCAGCCCTACAGGGGGGAAGGATAGGGAGACCCAGTACTTC. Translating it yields CASSPTGGKDRETQYF.

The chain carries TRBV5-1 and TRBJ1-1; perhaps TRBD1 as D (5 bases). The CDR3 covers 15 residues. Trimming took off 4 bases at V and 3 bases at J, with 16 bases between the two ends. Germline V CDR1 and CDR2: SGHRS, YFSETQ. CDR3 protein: CASSPRQGGDTEAFF. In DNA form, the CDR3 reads TGCGCCAGCAGCCCCCGACAAGGAGGGGACACTGAAGCTTTCTTT.

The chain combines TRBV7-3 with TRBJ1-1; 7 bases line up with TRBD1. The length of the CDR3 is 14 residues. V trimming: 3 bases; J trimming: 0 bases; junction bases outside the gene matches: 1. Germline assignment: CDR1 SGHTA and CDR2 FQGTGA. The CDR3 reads CASSLGTVNTEAFF. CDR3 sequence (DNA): TGTGCCAGCAGCTTGGGGACAGTGAACACTGAAGCTTTCTTT.

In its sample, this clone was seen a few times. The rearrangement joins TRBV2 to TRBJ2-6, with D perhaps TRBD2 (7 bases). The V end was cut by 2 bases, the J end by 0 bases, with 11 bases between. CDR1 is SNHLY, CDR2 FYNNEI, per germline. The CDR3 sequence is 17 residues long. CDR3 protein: CASSERRGPSGANVLTF. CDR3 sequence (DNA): TGTGCCAGCAGTGAAAGGCGGGGGCCCTCTGGGGCCAACGTCCTGACTTTC.

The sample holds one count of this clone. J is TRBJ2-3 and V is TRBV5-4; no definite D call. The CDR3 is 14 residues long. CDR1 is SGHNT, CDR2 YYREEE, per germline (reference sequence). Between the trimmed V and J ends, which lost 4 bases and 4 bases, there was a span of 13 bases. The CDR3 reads CASSLPRTADTQYF. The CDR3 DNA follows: TGTGCCAGCAGCCTCCCTAGAACTGCAGATACGCAGTATTTT.

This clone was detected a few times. CDR3 sequence reads: CASSQDRTSDSTDTQYF. The DNA for the CDR3 is TGCGCCAGCAGCCAAGATCGTACTAGCGATAGCACAGATACGCAGTATTTT. This chain connects TRBV4-3 to TRBJ2-3; 7 bases are shared with TRBD2. The CDR3 has 17 amino acids. The germline V gene has CDR1 LGHNA and CDR2 YSLEER. The ends lost 0 bases at V and 0 bases at J; junction bases unmatched: 6.

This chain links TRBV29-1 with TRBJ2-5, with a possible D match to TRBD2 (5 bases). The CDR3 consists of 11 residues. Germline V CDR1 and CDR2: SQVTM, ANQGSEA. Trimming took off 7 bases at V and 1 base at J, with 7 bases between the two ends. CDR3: CSGEIQETQYF. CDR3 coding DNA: TGCAGCGGGGAGATCCAAGAGACCCAGTACTTC.

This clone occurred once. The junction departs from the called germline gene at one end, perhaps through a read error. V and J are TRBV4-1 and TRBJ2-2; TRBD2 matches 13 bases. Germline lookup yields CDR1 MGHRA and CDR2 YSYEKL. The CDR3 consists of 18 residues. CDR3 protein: CASSTRLAGGGNTRELFF. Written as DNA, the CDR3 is TGCGCCAGCAGCACTCGACTAGCGGGAGGCGGGAACACCAGGGAGCTGTTTTTT.

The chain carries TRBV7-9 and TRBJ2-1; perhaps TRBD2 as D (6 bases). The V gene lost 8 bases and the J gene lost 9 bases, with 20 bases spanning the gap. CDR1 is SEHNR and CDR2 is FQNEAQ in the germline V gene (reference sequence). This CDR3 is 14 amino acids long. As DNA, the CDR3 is TGTGCCAGCTGGGCGGCGGGGTGGGGTATTGAGCAGTTCTTC. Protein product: CASWAAGWGIEQFF. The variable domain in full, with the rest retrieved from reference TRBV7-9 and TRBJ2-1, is DTGVSQNPRHKITKRGQNVTFRCDPISEHNRLYWYRQTLGQGPEFLTYFQNEAQLEKSRLLSDRFSAERPKGSFSTLEIQRTEQGDSAMYLCASWAAGWGIEQFFGPGTRLTVL.

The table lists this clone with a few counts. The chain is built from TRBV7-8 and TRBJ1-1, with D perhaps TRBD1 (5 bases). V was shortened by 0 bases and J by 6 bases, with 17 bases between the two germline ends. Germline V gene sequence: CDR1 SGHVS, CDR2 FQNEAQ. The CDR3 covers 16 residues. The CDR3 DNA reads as TGTGCCAGCAGCTTAGCGGGGCAGGCGGTCAGGGCTGAAGCTTTCTTT. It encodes CASSLAGQAVRAEAFF. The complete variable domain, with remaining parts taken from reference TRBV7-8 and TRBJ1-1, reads GAGVSQSPRYKVAKRGQDVALRCDPISGHVSLFWYQQALGQGPEFLTYFQNEAQLDKSGLPSDRFFAERPEGSVSTLKIQRTQQEDSAVYLCASSLAGQAVRAEAFFGQGTRLTVV.

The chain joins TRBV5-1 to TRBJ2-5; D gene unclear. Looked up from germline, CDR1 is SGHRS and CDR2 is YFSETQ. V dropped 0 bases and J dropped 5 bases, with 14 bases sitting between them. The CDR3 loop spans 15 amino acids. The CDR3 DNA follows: TGCGCCAGCAGCTTGGTAGTCAGGTCAGGCGAGACCCAGTACTTC. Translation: CASSLVVRSGETQYF.

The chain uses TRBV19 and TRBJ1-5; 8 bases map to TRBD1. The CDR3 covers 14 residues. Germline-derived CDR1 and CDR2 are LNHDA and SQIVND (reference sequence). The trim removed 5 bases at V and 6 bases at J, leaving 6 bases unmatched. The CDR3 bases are TGTGCCAGTAGTTACGACAGGGGAGTTCAGCCCCAGCATTTT. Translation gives CASSYDRGVQPQHF.

The CDR3 sequence: CASSFRTGVFYEQYF. In DNA, the CDR3 is TGTGCCAGCAGCTTCAGGACAGGGGTTTTCTACGAGCAGTACTTC. The chain employs TRBV7-8 and TRBJ2-7, with 9 bases identical to TRBD1. The CDR3 is 15 amino acids. V lost 3 bases, J lost 3 bases, and 6 bases stayed unmatched. Germline assignment: CDR1 SGHVS and CDR2 FQNEAQ.

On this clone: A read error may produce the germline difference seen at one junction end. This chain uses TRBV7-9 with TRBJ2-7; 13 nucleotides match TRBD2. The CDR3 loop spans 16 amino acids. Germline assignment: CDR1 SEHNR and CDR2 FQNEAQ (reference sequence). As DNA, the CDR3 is TGTTCCAGCAGCTATTGGACTAGCGGGAGCTCCTACGAGCAGTACTTC. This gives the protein CSSSYWTSGSSYEQYF.

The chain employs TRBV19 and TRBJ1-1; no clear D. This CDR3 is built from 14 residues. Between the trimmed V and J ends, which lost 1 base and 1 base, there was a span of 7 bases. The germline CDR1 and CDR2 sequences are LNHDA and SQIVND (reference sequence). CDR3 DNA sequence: TGTGCCAGTAGTATAGTATACGGGAACACTGAAGCTTTCTTT. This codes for CASSIVYGNTEAFF. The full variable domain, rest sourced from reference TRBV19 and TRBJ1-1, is DGGITQSPKYLFRKEGQNVTLSCEQNLNHDAMYWYRQDPGQGLRLIYYSQIVNDFQKGDIAEGYSVSREKKESFPLTVTSAQKNPTAFYLCASSIVYGNTEAFFGQGTRLTVV.

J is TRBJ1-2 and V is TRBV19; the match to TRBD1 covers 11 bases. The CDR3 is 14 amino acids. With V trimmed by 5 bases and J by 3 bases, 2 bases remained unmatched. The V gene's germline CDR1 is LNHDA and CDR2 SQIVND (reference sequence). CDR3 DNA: TGTGCCAGTAGTCCGGGACAGGGGGACTATGGCTACACCTTC. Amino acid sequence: CASSPGQGDYGYTF. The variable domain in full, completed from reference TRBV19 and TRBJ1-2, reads DGGITQSPKYLFRKEGQNVTLSCEQNLNHDAMYWYRQDPGQGLRLIYYSQIVNDFQKGDIAEGYSVSREKKESFPLTVTSAQKNPTAFYLCASSPGQGDYGYTFGSGTRLTVV.

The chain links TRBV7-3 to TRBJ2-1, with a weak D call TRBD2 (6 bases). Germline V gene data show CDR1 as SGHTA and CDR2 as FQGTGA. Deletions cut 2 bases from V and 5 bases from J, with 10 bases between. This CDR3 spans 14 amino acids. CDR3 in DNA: TGTGCCAGCAGCTTATCTCCTAGCGACAATGAGCAGTTCTTC. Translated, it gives CASSLSPSDNEQFF. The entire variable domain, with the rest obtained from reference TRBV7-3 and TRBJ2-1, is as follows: GAGVSQTPSNKVTEKGKYVELRCDPISGHTALYWYRQSLGQGPEFLIYFQGTGAADDSGLPNDRFFAVRPEGSVSTLKIQRTERGDSAVYLCASSLSPSDNEQFFGPGTRLTVL.

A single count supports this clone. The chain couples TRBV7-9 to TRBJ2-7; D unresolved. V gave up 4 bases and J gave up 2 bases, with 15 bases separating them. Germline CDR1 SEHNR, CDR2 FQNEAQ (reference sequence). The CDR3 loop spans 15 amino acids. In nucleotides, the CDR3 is TGTGCCAGCAGCTCCCGAGAAACAGTCACCTACGAGCAGTACTTC. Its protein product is CASSSRETVTYEQYF.

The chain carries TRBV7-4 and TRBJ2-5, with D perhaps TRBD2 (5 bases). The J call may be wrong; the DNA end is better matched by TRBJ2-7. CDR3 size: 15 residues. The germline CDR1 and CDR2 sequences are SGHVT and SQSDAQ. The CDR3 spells CASSLRRWLLYEQYF. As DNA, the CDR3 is TGTGCCAGCAGCTTAAGGAGGTGGTTGCTCTACGAGCAGTACTTC.